The clone carrying this TCR beta chain appeared a few times. Its antigen is not identified. The source of the sample is a study of blood T cells in healthy people across ages. This CDR3 has 12 amino acids. Deletions cut 2 bases from V and 3 bases from J, with 7 bases between. Per germline, CDR1 DFQATT and CDR2 SNEGSKA (reference sequence). Primers used in a second PCR of about 6 to 11 cycles were a sample-barcoded 5' primer and a J-beta primer mix. In TCRdb, the 5' RACE reads were re-called with MiXCR into one record per CDR3 protein. The table records over 950,000 distinct CDR3 sequences, roughly 47% of them present only once. General study results and limits: Estimates based on one million T cells were treated as lower bounds. Donor CMV status was unknown, possibly confounding expanded clonotype changes. In older individuals, TCR beta diversity per million T cells was lower, falling roughly linearly with age.

The specimen sequenced was blood. The receptor's source is a woman aged 55-75 years in good health. The V and J genes are TRBV20-1 and TRBJ2-5; D is perhaps TRBD1 (6 bases). CDR3 in DNA: TGCAGTGCTAGACGGACAGAAGAGACCCAGTACTTC. It yields the protein CSARRTEETQYF.